The entry that follows covers one T cell receptor (beta chain) sequence. Its matching antigen is unknown. This may stem from a read error, because a much larger clone lies one nucleotide away. TCRdb itself ran the reads through MiXCR, one entry per CDR3 protein. Counted here are 10,000 or so distinct CDR3 sequences, approximately 17% occurring once; the ten biggest clones make up about 1.2%. The source of the sample is a study of liver allograft versus peripheral blood T cells. Study-level background: T cell receptor repertoires in transplanted livers were compared with those in recipients' peripheral blood. Overall study findings and caveats: Liver allograft and peripheral blood T cell receptor repertoires reportedly differed.

V shed 3 bases and J shed 0 bases, with 9 bases lying between them. In germline, CDR1 is LNHDA, CDR2 SQIVND (reference sequence). The CDR3 runs 14 residues. V gene TRBV19 combines with J gene TRBJ2-7; D call uncertain. The source of this sequence is a human patient who had a liver transplant. Some T cells may originate from the graft donor. The DNA of the CDR3 is TGTGCCAGTAGTATGAGGCCGAGCTCCTACGAGCAGTACTTC. This sequence encodes CASSMRPSSYEQYF.